Shown below are 2 T cell receptor beta chains from a single sample sequenced in a study of CD8 T cells in ankylosing spondylitis. Study-level points and caveats: In ankylosing spondylitis blood, a motif of eight highly homologous TCR beta variants appeared characteristic.

No antigen has been identified for these receptors. One entry per CDR3 protein, called by TCRdb with MiXCR from the 5' RACE reads. Here the sample spans 700,000 to 850,000 distinct CDR3 sequences, 12% being singletons. What was sequenced was blood, either unsorted or a sorted T cell fraction (not recorded which). The receptor source for this set is a male donor with ankylosing spondylitis.

CDR3 protein: CSASRLAGGPRRETQYF. In DNA, the CDR3 is TGCAGTGCTAGTAGACTAGCGGGGGGGCCTAGGAGAGAGACCCAGTACTTC. The chain uses TRBV20-1 and TRBJ2-5, with TRBD2 matching over 14 bases. The junction had 10 bases not matched to a gene; V was cut back by 3 bases and J by 4 bases. The germline CDR1 and CDR2 sequences are DFQATT and SNEGSKA (reference sequence). This CDR3 has 17 amino acids.

This clonotype was counted only a few times. V gene TRBV24-1 combines with J gene TRBJ2-2, with D possibly TRBD2 on 6 matching bases. Trimming took 4 bases from V and 2 from J, leaving 22 bases between them. This CDR3 is 19 amino acids long. Germline lookup yields CDR1 KGHDR and CDR2 SFDVKD. The CDR3 DNA is TGTGCCACCAGTGAGCGTTATTGGGGGGACGGATTAAACACCGGGGAGCTGTTTTTT. Protein product: CATSERYWGDGLNTGELFF.